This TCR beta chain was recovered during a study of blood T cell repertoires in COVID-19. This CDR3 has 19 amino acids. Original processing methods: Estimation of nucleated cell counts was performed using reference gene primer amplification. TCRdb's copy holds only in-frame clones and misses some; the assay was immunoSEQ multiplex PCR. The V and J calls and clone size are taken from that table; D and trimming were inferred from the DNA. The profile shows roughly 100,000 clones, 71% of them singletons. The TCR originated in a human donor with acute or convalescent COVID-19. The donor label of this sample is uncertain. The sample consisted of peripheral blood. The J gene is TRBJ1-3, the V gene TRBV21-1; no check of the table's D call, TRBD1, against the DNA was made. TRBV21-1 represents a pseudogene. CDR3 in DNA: TGTGCCAGCAGCAAAGTTAGAGACAAGGTTGGGTACTCTGGAAACACCATATATTTT. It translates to CASSKVRDKVGYSGNTIYF.